The T cell receptor beta chain under discussion was sequenced for a study of CD8 T cells in Susac syndrome. Germline-derived CDR1 and CDR2 are SGHRS and YFSETQ. The CDR3 contains 19 residues. V trimming: 3 bases; J trimming: 3 bases; junction bases outside the gene matches: 12. An amount of RNA that ranged from roughly 0.5 to 1 ug was reverse transcribed with random hexamers. Each CDR3 protein gets one entry after TCRdb re-called the immunoSEQ multiplex PCR reads with MiXCR. This table holds over 350,000 distinct CDR3 sequences, approximately 89% found once. CD8+ and CD4+ T cells from blood underwent TCR beta sequencing.

The chain combines TRBV5-1 with TRBJ2-1, with 13 bases identical to TRBD2. This TCR was recovered from a human donor with multiple sclerosis. Sequencing used CD8+ T cells from PBMCs. Here the CDR3 reads CASSWLTSGRAGGYNEQFF. The CDR3 DNA reads as TGCGCCAGCAGCTGGCTAACTAGCGGGAGGGCCGGCGGCTACAATGAGCAGTTCTTC.